This TCR beta chain was identified in a study of T cell repertoires in cytomegalovirus infection. Study overall: Evidence of both CMV infection and a matching HLA type came from public TCR beta signatures.

This clonotype came up many times. From the reads, TCRdb called clonotypes with MiXCR, one entry per CDR3 protein. The table shows about 400,000 distinct CDR3 sequences, with roughly 20% occurring only once. The V and J ends lost 3 bases and 0 bases respectively, with 11 bases between them. In germline, CDR1 is SGHTA, CDR2 FQGNSA. This CDR3 has 16 amino acids. The J gene is TRBJ1-4, the V gene TRBV7-2, with a possible D match to TRBD1 (5 bases). The receptor was derived from a human donor in good health (CMV status not recorded). Some clones in this sample may be carry-over from other donors' samples. The sequencing input was PBMCs. The chain's CDR3 is CASSFRVGATNEKLFF. DNA of the CDR3: TGTGCCAGCAGCTTCAGGGTTGGGGCAACTAATGAAAAACTGTTTTTT.